In this sample, the clone carrying this T cell receptor beta chain turned up many times. A library of TCRbeta sequences, prepared with unique molecular identifiers, was generated. One entry per CDR3 protein results from TCRdb running MiXCR on the PCR reads. The sample carries almost 500,000 distinct CDR3 sequences, approximately 12% recorded once. The data were taken from a study of T-cell reconstitution after alpha-beta-depleted transplantation in children. The germline gives CDR1 DFQATT, CDR2 SNEGSKA (reference sequence). V was cut by 1 base and J by 8 bases, with 7 bases left in between. The CDR3 is made up of 11 amino acids.

J is TRBJ2-3 and V is TRBV20-1, with D uncertain. This material consisted of PBMCs from the stem cell graft donor, taken from the stem cell graft. The clonotype comes from a human donor who donated a stem cell graft to a child with combined immunodeficiency. The CDR3 nucleotides read TGCAGTGCTAGAGGGCGAGGTACGCAGTATTTT. It specifies CSARGRGTQYF.